This passage covers 4 T cell receptor beta chains from one sample sequenced in a study of T cell responses to AZD1222 COVID-19 vaccine. The protocol was immunoSEQ multiplex PCR, while the TCRdb copy is restricted to in-frame clones and leaves out a portion. The sample lists 130,000 or so clones; about 89% were seen once. Material: peripheral blood, obtained on day 0 of AZD1222 vaccination. These receptors were taken from an adult in good health.

The chain joins TRBV10-3 to TRBJ2-2; D ambiguous. Germline CDR1 ENHRY, CDR2 SYGVKD. V shed 0 bases and J shed 5 bases, with 16 bases lying between them. This CDR3 has 17 amino acids. CDR3 sequence reads: CAISESSTPLWTGELFF. The DNA for the CDR3 is TGTGCCATCAGTGAGTCGAGCACACCCCTATGGACCGGGGAGCTGTTTTTT.

The gene calls are TRBV5-8 and TRBJ1-1; D is unclear. The CDR3 contains 18 residues. Germline V gives CDR1 SGHTS, CDR2 YDEGEE. With 2 bases removed from V and 2 bases from J, the gap between germline ends came to 22 bases. In DNA form, the CDR3 reads TGTGCCAGCAGCTTTCCTATAGCTCGCTCAAGGGTAAACACTGAAGCTTTCTTT. Amino acid sequence: CASSFPIARSRVNTEAFF.

V is TRBV9 and J is TRBJ2-1; 8 nucleotides align to TRBD2. Germline V CDR1 and CDR2: SGDLS, YYNGEE. The trim removed 1 base at V and 9 bases at J, leaving 9 bases unmatched. The CDR3 runs to 15 residues. CDR3 in amino acids: CASSVRPGLGVEQFF. Here the CDR3 DNA reads TGTGCCAGCAGCGTAAGGCCGGGACTAGGAGTTGAGCAGTTCTTC.

V and J are TRBV5-6 and TRBJ2-3; 8 nucleotides agree with TRBD1. Germline CDR1 SGHDT, CDR2 YYEEEE. J gave up 4 bases and V 5 bases, and 9 bases lay outside the gene matches. The CDR3 covers 15 residues. The CDR3: CASSTGQGKSDTQYF. In DNA, the CDR3 is TGTGCCAGCAGTACTGGACAGGGCAAATCAGATACGCAGTATTTT.